These 24 T cell receptor beta chains came from one sample sequenced in a study of T-cell memory formation after mild COVID-19. TCRdb processed the 5' RACE reads anew with MiXCR; each CDR3 protein has one entry. The repertoire consists of roughly 300,000 distinct CDR3 sequences, with about 13% occurring once and the leading ten covering 22%. The sequencing input was PBMCs or a T cell subset sorted from them (not recorded which). Receptor source: a man younger than 35 who had mild COVID-19 (a few samples of this study predate the infection). Cell type and time point are not known.

The sample holds a few counts of this clonotype. The genes are TRBV6-5 and TRBJ1-2, with 11 bases fitting TRBD1. The germline V gene encodes CDR1 MNHEY and CDR2 SVGAGI. The CDR3 covers 14 residues. V shed 4 bases, J shed 8 bases, and the junction held 6 bases outside the gene matches. Here the CDR3 reads CASSSRTGGAGYTF. In nucleotides, the CDR3 is TGTGCCAGCAGTTCCAGGACAGGGGGCGCGGGCTACACCTTC.

The chain uses TRBV12-3 or TRBV12-4 and TRBJ1-3; TRBD1 might be the D (6 bases). The CDR3 length is 15 residues. With 5 bases removed from V and 4 bases from J, the gap between germline ends came to 15 bases. The CDR3 bases are TGTGCCAGCAGTCCGGGACACCTTCTAGGAAACACCATATATTTT. Encoded protein: CASSPGHLLGNTIYF.

This clonotype was counted a few times. V is TRBV28 and J is TRBJ2-3, with D possibly matching TRBD1 (6 bases). V lost 5 bases and J lost 1, with 13 bases in between. Germline loops: CDR1 MDHEN, CDR2 SYDVKM. This CDR3 spans 15 amino acids. The CDR3 protein is CASSLTGFRTDTQYF. The CDR3 coding sequence is TGTGCCAGCAGTCTCACAGGGTTCCGCACAGATACGCAGTATTTT.

The chain recombines TRBV5-1 with TRBJ2-3; D might be TRBD1 (6 bases). V lost 4 bases to trimming and J lost 2 bases, with 11 bases between them. The CDR3 length is 14 residues. Germline CDR1 reads SGHRS; CDR2 reads YFSETQ. CDR3 bases: TGCGCCAGCAGCCTAGGACAGATCACAGATACGCAGTATTTT. Translation gives CASSLGQITDTQYF.

The chain uses TRBV2 and TRBJ2-1; tentatively, D is TRBD1 (6 bases). The CDR3 loop spans 12 amino acids. The germline gives CDR1 SNHLY, CDR2 FYNNEI. Trimming cost V 9 bases and J 9 bases, with 15 bases left between them. DNA for the CDR3: TGTGCCAGAAGCCGACAGGTCGGTGAGCAGTTCTTC. It is translated as CARSRQVGEQFF.

This clonotype was picked up a small number of times. The rearrangement uses TRBV28 and TRBJ2-3; 7 bases align to TRBD1. Germline lookup yields CDR1 MDHEN and CDR2 SYDVKM. J was trimmed by 4 bases and V by 6 bases; bases with no gene match: 7. This CDR3 comprises 14 residues. The CDR3 reads CASSPRTGSDTQYF. DNA for the CDR3: TGTGCCAGCAGCCCCAGGACAGGCTCAGATACGCAGTATTTT. The full variable domain, with the rest looked up from reference TRBV28 and TRBJ2-3, is DVKVTQSSRYLVKRTGEKVFLECVQDMDHENMFWYRQDPGLGLRLIYFSYDVKMKEKGDIPEGYSVSREKKERFSLILESASTNQTSMYLCASSPRTGSDTQYFGPGTRLTVL.

This clonotype was counted a few times. The rearrangement uses TRBV29-1 and TRBJ2-7; 8 nucleotides agree with TRBD1. The germline gives CDR1 SQVTM, CDR2 ANQGSEA. CDR3 length: 14 amino acids. With 7 bases clipped from V and 0 bases from J, the junction kept 8 bases outside the gene matches. The CDR3 is CSALDRASSYEQYF. CDR3 sequence (DNA): TGCAGCGCCCTGGACAGGGCGAGCTCCTACGAGCAGTACTTC.

This clonotype was recorded a few times. This chain uses TRBV20-1 with TRBJ2-1; 7 positions agree with TRBD2. CDR3 length: 14 residues. Germline V lookup: CDR1 DFQATT, CDR2 SNEGSKA (reference sequence). V gave up 5 bases and J gave up 7 bases; unmatched junction bases: 11. CDR3 DNA: TGCAGTGCTCAAGCGGGGACTCTAAGGAATGAGCAGTTCTTC. Its translation is CSAQAGTLRNEQFF.

The CDR3 loop is CASSYGGGAYEQYF. The CDR3 nucleotides are TGTGCCAGCAGTTATGGCGGGGGGGCTTACGAGCAGTACTTC. V and J are TRBV27 and TRBJ2-7; 9 bases are shared with TRBD2. The germline V gene has CDR1 MNHEY and CDR2 SMNVEV (reference sequence). This CDR3 has 14 amino acids. V was clipped by 4 bases and J by 4 bases; unmatched bases: 5.

Many counts were recorded for this clonotype. The chain combines TRBV24-1 with TRBJ1-1; possible D gene TRBD1, 6 bases. CDR1 and CDR2 from the germline V gene are KGHDR and SFDVKD. Trimming stripped 5 bases from V and 5 bases from J, with 11 bases between. The CDR3 loop spans 13 amino acids. In DNA, the CDR3 is TGTGCCACCAGTGCAGGGGCGTATACTGAAGCTTTCTTT. It yields the protein CATSAGAYTEAFF.

This clonotype occurred a few times. The V and J genes are TRBV6-6 and TRBJ2-1, with 7 bases that match TRBD2. V lost 7 bases, J lost 4 bases, and 13 bases stayed unmatched. Germline-derived CDR1 and CDR2 are MNHNY and SVGAGI (reference sequence). The CDR3 consists of 16 residues. CDR3 region: CASNAAGGTIYNEQFF. CDR3 nucleotides: TGTGCCAGCAACGCTGCCGGGGGGACCATATACAATGAGCAGTTCTTC.

The chain links TRBV4-2 to TRBJ2-1, with 11 nucleotides matching TRBD2. The CDR3 has 15 residues. In germline, CDR1 is LGHNA, CDR2 YNFKEQ. V shed 0 bases, J shed 7 bases, and the junction held 2 bases outside the gene matches. CDR3 bases: TGTGCCAGCAGCCAAGATAGCGGGGGGGCAAATGAGCAGTTCTTC. It codes for CASSQDSGGANEQFF.

The chain couples TRBV7-9 to TRBJ1-5; TRBD1 agrees at 7 bases. The CDR3 has 18 amino acids. Germline CDR1 reads SEHNR; CDR2 reads FQNEAQ (reference sequence). The trim removed 4 bases at V and 5 bases at J, leaving 17 bases unmatched. DNA of the CDR3: TGTGCCAGCAGCTCACCTAGACAGGGAACGGGGACCGATCAGCCCCAGCATTTT. It yields the protein CASSSPRQGTGTDQPQHF. The variable domain in full, completed from reference TRBV7-9 and TRBJ1-5, reads DTGVSQNPRHKITKRGQNVTFRCDPISEHNRLYWYRQTLGQGPEFLTYFQNEAQLEKSRLLSDRFSAERPKGSFSTLEIQRTEQGDSAMYLCASSSPRQGTGTDQPQHFGDGTRLSIL.

This clonotype appeared a few times. The chain is built from TRBV28 and TRBJ1-1; D possibly corresponds to TRBD1 (5 bases). With 3 bases removed from V and 10 bases from J, the gap between germline ends came to 15 bases. The CDR3 has 13 amino acids. Germline CDR1 MDHEN, CDR2 SYDVKM. The DNA of the CDR3 is TGTGCCAGCAGTTTGGGGCTCCCGAATGGAGCTTTCTTT. Residues: CASSLGLPNGAFF. Full variable domain (remainder filled in from reference TRBV28 and TRBJ1-1): DVKVTQSSRYLVKRTGEKVFLECVQDMDHENMFWYRQDPGLGLRLIYFSYDVKMKEKGDIPEGYSVSREKKERFSLILESASTNQTSMYLCASSLGLPNGAFFGQGTRLTVV.

The table lists this clonotype with a few counts. V usage is TRBV5-1 and J usage is TRBJ2-7; D may be TRBD2 (6 bases). This CDR3 contains 15 residues. Trimming removed 1 base at V and 5 bases at J, with 16 bases between. From germline, CDR1 is SGHRS and CDR2 YFSETQ. CDR3 region: CASSLIGGQYDEQYV. CDR3 DNA sequence: TGCGCCAGCAGCTTGATCGGAGGGCAGTACGACGAGCAGTACGTC.

This sequence joins TRBV3-1 and TRBJ2-1, with 8 bases fitting TRBD1. Germline CDR1 LGHDT, CDR2 YNNKEL (reference sequence). The trim removed 0 bases at V and 5 bases at J, leaving 3 bases unmatched. This CDR3 comprises 15 residues. The DNA for the CDR3 is TGTGCCAGCAGCCAAGAAGGGACAGGTAACAATGAGCAGTTCTTC. Protein: CASSQEGTGNNEQFF.

This clonotype has only a few counts. The rearrangement links TRBV6-2 or TRBV6-3 to TRBJ1-1, with D unclear. CDR3 length: 13 amino acids. V was shortened by 5 bases and J by 1 base, with 8 bases between the two germline ends. Germline CDR1 and CDR2: MNHEY and SVGEGT. The CDR3 DNA is TGTGCCAGCAGTGAACGGGGGAACACTGAAGCTTTCTTT. Its translation: CASSERGNTEAFF.

This clonotype was recorded at least ten times. The chain carries TRBV7-2 and TRBJ1-1; 7 positions agree with TRBD1. This CDR3 contains 15 residues. Per the germline V gene, CDR1 is SGHTA and CDR2 is FQGNSA. Losses at the gene ends were 5 bases for V and 10 bases for J; bases not matched to a gene: 16. CDR3 in amino acids: CASSTRQGGPRGAFF. In DNA, the CDR3 is TGTGCCAGCAGCACGAGACAAGGGGGCCCTAGAGGAGCTTTCTTT.

The J gene is TRBJ2-1, the V gene TRBV15; TRBD1 matches at 7 bases. Germline V gene data show CDR1 as LNHNV and CDR2 as YYDKDF (reference sequence). V was pared by 5 bases and J by 7 bases, with 11 bases of the junction left unmatched. The CDR3 extends over 15 amino acids. CDR3 DNA sequence: TGTGCCACCAGCGACTCGACAGGGTGGATTAATGAGCAGTTCTTC. Amino acids: CATSDSTGWINEQFF.

At least ten counts were recorded for this clonotype. This chain links TRBV12-3 or TRBV12-4 with TRBJ1-1; D unclear. The CDR3 sequence is 12 residues long. Trimming took off 1 base at V and 4 bases at J, with 4 bases between the two ends. CDR3 coding DNA: TGTGCCAGCAGTTTAGGGTTCACTGAAGCTTTCTTT. Translated: CASSLGFTEAFF.

This chain uses TRBV19 with TRBJ1-5, with 8 bases identical to TRBD1. V gave up 5 bases and J gave up 0 bases; unmatched junction bases: 6. The CDR3 length is 16 residues. Germline V CDR1 and CDR2: LNHDA, SQIVND (reference sequence). CDR3 region: CASSPGTGYSNQPQHF. The DNA for the CDR3 is TGTGCCAGTAGTCCCGGGACAGGTTATAGCAATCAGCCCCAGCATTTT.

V gene TRBV29-1 combines with J gene TRBJ2-1; 8 bases fit TRBD1. The ends lost 6 bases at V and 9 bases at J; junction bases unmatched: 7. Germline V CDR1 and CDR2: SQVTM, ANQGSEA. The CDR3 runs to 12 residues. CDR3 protein: CSVGQGGTEQFF. DNA of the CDR3: TGCAGCGTCGGACAGGGAGGTACTGAGCAGTTCTTC.

The sample holds a few counts of this clonotype. This chain links TRBV23-1 with TRBJ1-5, with D unclear. TRBV23-1 is identified as an open reading frame with a role that is uncertain. The germline V and J ends were trimmed by 1 base and 5 bases, with 12 bases remaining between them. The CDR3 runs to 15 residues. CDR3 residues: CASSQLWGSHQPQHF. The CDR3 bases are TGCGCCAGCAGTCAATTATGGGGATCCCATCAGCCCCAGCATTTT.

V and J are TRBV7-8 and TRBJ2-3, with D possibly being TRBD2 (6 bases). Germline loops: CDR1 SGHVS, CDR2 FQNEAQ. V lost 1 base to trimming and J lost 0 bases, with 8 bases between them. This CDR3 has 15 residues. The CDR3 DNA sequence: TGTGCCAGCAGCTTAGGACTAGGAAGCACAGATACGCAGTATTTT. It codes for CASSLGLGSTDTQYF.